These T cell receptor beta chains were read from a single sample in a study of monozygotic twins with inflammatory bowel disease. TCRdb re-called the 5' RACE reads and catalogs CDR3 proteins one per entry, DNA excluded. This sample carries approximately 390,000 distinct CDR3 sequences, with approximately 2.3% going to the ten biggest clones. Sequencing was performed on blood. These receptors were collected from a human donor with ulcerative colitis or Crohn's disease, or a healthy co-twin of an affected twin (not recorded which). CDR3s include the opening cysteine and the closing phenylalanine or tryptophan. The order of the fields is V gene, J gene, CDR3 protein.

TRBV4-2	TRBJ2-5	CASSQGTGQQETQYF
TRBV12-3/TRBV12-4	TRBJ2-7	CASSTSGYEQYF
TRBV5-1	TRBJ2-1	CASTDAGGPSAYNEQFF
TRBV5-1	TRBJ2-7	CASSKSGPVITYEQYF
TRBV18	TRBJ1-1	CASSPQLQKNTEAFF
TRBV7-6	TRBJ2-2	CASSLVLGMLNTGELFF
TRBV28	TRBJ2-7	CASSFWLAGQFSYEQYF
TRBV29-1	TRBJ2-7	CSTGDTYEQYF
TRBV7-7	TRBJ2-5	CASSSLGTGIETQYF
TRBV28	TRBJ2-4	CASSLGGTVNIQYF
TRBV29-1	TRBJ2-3	CSVDGTLFLERTQYF
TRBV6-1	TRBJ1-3	CASRGGTGLSGNTIYF
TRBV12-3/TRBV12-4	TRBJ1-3	CASSFQGGVDTIYF
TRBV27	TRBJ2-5	CASSNLAGRETQYF
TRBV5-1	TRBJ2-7	CASSFLDRAGYEQYF
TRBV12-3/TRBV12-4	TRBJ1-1	CASSPGGQRNTEAFF
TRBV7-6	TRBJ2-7	CASSVGASGVGEQYF
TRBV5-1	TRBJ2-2	CASGPAGLASSTGELFF
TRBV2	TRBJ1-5	CASSVGGQPQHF
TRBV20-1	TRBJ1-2	CSAKQGARGYTF
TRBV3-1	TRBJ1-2	CASSRLTGSGEDGYTF
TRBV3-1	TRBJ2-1	CASSLRTRAYNEQFF
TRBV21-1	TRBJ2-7	CASSQEGDSRPHEQYF
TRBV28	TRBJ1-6	CASSFSGEVPPLHF
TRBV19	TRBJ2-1	CASSTLSGLATVNEQFF
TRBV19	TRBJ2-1	CASSIWRERGNEQFF
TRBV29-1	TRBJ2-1	CSVERPEGLAGVGEQFF
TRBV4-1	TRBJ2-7	CASSHAPGRTGSYEQYF
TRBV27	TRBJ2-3	CASSVAGPDTQYF
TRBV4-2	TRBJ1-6	CASSQDRGDRASPLHF
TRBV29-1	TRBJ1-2	CSVPSVTKQGAHYGYTF
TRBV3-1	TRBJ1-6	CASSQVPDSPLHF
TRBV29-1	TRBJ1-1	CSGEGAGTGNLNTEAFF
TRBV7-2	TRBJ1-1	CASSLDRGASTEAFF
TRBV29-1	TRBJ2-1	CSGLAGTSYNEQFF
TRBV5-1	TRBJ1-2	CASHMSGANYGYTF
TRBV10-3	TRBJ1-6	CAISDPVRDRNSPLHF
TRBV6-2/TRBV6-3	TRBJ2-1	CASSYPLRTSRDEQFF
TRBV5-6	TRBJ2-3	CASSLSGVGTDTQYF
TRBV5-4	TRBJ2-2	CASRPLNTGELFF
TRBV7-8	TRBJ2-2	CASSTGPPAGELFF
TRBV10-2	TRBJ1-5	CASAFGVAGNQPQHF
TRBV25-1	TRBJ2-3	CASSDVRDSTDTQYF
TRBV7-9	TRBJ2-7	CASSSPDRARYEQYF
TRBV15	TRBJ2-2	CATSRRGNTGELFF
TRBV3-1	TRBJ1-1	CASSQAGAGNTEAFF
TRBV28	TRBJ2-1	CASSRSNLRTFLYNEQFF
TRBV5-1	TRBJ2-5	CASSFYLAGEQETQYF
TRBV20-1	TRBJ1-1	CSTTEGSSTTEAFF
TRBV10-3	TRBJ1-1	CAPPLGRGNTEAFF
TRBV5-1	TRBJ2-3	CASSLSHTDTQYF
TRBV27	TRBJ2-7	CASRKFGEQYF
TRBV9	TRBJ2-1	CATNRLKTGLYNEQFF
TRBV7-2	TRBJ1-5	CASSIQPIGPNQPQHF